This T cell receptor (beta chain) is from a study of CD8 T cells in ankylosing spondylitis. The germline V and J ends were trimmed by 0 bases and 2 bases, with 14 bases remaining between them. The CDR3 covers 17 residues. Germline-derived CDR1 and CDR2 are LGHDT and YNNKEL (reference sequence). Overall study results and limits: Clones linked with disease were CD8+ and fairly uncommon in the peripheral blood. Clones tied to disease were said to be significantly enriched in matched ankylosing spondylitis synovial fluid. One TCR beta motif, made up of several highly homologous variants, appeared characteristic of ankylosing spondylitis blood.

Comments on this clonotype: What it recognizes is unknown.

TCRdb re-called the 5' RACE reads through MiXCR, storing one row per CDR3 protein. The table lists about 390,000 distinct CDR3 sequences, 20% to 25% of them singletons. V gene TRBV3-1 combines with J gene TRBJ2-1; tentatively, D is TRBD2 (5 bases). Source material: blood, either unsorted or a sorted T cell fraction (not recorded which). This TCR derives from a male donor with ankylosing spondylitis. CDR3 in amino acids: CASSQDRLRGTYNEQFF. The CDR3 DNA is TGTGCCAGCAGCCAAGATCGGCTGAGAGGGACCTACAATGAGCAGTTCTTC.